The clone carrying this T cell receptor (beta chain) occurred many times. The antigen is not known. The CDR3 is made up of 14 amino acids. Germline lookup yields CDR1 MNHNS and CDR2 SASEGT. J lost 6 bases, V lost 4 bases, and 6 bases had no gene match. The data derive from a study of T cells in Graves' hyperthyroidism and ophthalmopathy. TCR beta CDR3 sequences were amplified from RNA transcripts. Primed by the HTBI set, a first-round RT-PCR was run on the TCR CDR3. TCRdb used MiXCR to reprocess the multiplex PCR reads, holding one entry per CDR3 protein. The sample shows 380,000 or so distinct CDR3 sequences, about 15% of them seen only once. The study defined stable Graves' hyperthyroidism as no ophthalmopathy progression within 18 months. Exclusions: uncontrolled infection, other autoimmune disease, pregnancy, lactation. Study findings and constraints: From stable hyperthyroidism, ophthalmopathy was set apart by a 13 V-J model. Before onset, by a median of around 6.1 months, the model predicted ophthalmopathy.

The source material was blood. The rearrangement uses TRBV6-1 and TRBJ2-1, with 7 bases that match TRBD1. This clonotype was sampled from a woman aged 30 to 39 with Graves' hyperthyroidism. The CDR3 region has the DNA TGTGCCAGCAGTGGGAGTTCAGGGGGCAATGAGCAGTTCTTC. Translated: CASSGSSGGNEQFF.